The next 22 T cell receptor beta chains were all read from a single sample in a study of cytomegalovirus exposure and HLA in healthy donors. PCR involved 60 Vbeta and 13 Jbeta primers. Sequenced by immunoSEQ multiplex PCR; TCRdb stores in-frame clones only, minus some. The profile shows 90,000 to 150,000 clones, 60% to 85% of them singletons. Sequencing was performed on PBMCs. The receptors shown here come from a woman in her thirties or forties in good health and CMV-seropositive.

This clone has just one count. The rearrangement uses TRBV19 and TRBJ2-2; perhaps TRBD2 as D (6 bases). CDR1 LNHDA and CDR2 SQIVND come from the germline V gene (reference sequence). The CDR3 has 14 residues. The V and J ends lost 6 bases and 1 base respectively, with 9 bases between them. CDR3 nucleotides: TGTGCCAGTAGCTCCGGGAGGAACACCGGGGAGCTGTTTTTT. It specifies CASSSGRNTGELFF.

The chain uses TRBV20-1 and TRBJ2-3; perhaps TRBD1 as D (5 bases). Germline CDR1 reads DFQATT; CDR2 reads SNEGSKA (reference sequence). Trimming took off 5 bases at V and 8 bases at J, with 11 bases between the two ends. The CDR3 spans 11 residues. Written as DNA, the CDR3 is TGCAGTGCTCTACAGGCTCCTACGCAGTATTTT. Its protein is CSALQAPTQYF.

The rearrangement links TRBV5-4 to TRBJ1-2; D is unclear. Trimming pared 6 bases from V and 0 bases from J, leaving 9 bases between. CDR1 and CDR2 (germline): SGHNT, YYREEE (reference sequence). This CDR3 region has 13 residues. This chain's CDR3 is CASNSGTNYGYTF. Written as DNA, the CDR3 is TGTGCCAGCAATTCCGGGACTAACTATGGCTACACCTTC.

The rearrangement uses TRBV5-6 and TRBJ2-3; 10 bases align to TRBD2. Germline CDR1 is SGHDT and CDR2 is YYEEEE. CDR3 length equals 15 residues. Losses at the gene ends were 3 bases for V and 8 bases for J; bases not matched to a gene: 9. The CDR3 DNA is TGTGCCAGCAGCTCGACTAGCGGGTACTATGGTACGCAGTATTTT. Translation gives CASSSTSGYYGTQYF.

The V call is TRBV19, the J call TRBJ2-3, with 10 bases fitting TRBD1. This CDR3 region has 16 residues. The V gene's germline CDR1 is LNHDA and CDR2 SQIVND (reference sequence). V lost 4 bases to trimming and J lost 0 bases; unmatched junction nucleotides: 4. The CDR3 DNA is TGTGCCAGTAGTAGGGACAGGGGACTCAGCACAGATACGCAGTATTTT. Translation: CASSRDRGLSTDTQYF.

Only a few counts were recorded for this clone. This sequence joins TRBV6-1 and TRBJ1-5; D is possibly TRBD1 (5 bases). V dropped 2 bases and J dropped 4 bases, with 12 bases sitting between them. This CDR3 comprises 15 residues. Germline CDR1 is MNHNS and CDR2 is SASEGT. The CDR3 coding sequence is TGTGCCAGCAGTGAATTGGGAAGGGGAAATCAGCCCCAGCATTTT. It is translated as CASSELGRGNQPQHF.

This sequence joins TRBV18 and TRBJ2-1; 10 nucleotides match TRBD2. Germline V gives CDR1 KGHSH, CDR2 LQKENI. Trimming took 0 bases from V and 12 from J; bases not matched to a gene: 8. The CDR3 contains 15 residues. CDR3 sequence: CASSPPSSGGGGQFF. The CDR3 DNA sequence: TGTGCCAGCTCACCACCCTCTAGCGGGGGTGGGGGGCAGTTCTTC.

This clone was observed a few times. The chain joins TRBV6-6 to TRBJ2-5, with 7 bases lining up with TRBD1. Germline trimming cut 6 bases from V and 7 bases from J; bases unmatched to any gene: 14. Germline V gives CDR1 MNHNY, CDR2 SVGAGI (reference sequence). The CDR3 sequence is 15 residues long. The CDR3 sequence is CASRSNRGNFVTQYF. The DNA of the CDR3 is TGTGCCAGCAGAAGTAACAGGGGTAACTTCGTGACCCAGTACTTC.

The chain joins TRBV11-3 to TRBJ2-5, with a weak D call TRBD1 (6 bases). The germline V and J ends were trimmed by 0 bases and 5 bases, with 16 bases remaining between them. The length of the CDR3 is 16 residues. CDR1 and CDR2 from the germline V gene are SGHNT and YENEEA. As DNA, the CDR3 is TGTGCCAGCAGCTTAGATCGGGTCCCGCAGGGGGAGACCCAGTACTTC. The encoded protein is CASSLDRVPQGETQYF.

V usage is TRBV5-1 and J usage is TRBJ2-2, with TRBD1 matching over 7 bases. Germline trimming cut 6 bases from V and 4 bases from J; bases unmatched to any gene: 6. This CDR3 contains 14 residues. CDR1 and CDR2 (germline): SGHRS, YFSETQ. The DNA of the CDR3 is TGCGCCAGCAACAACCCAGGGGGCACCGGGGAGCTGTTTTTT. This encodes CASNNPGGTGELFF.

The rearrangement uses TRBV6-5 and TRBJ2-7; D gene ambiguous. Trimming cost V 0 bases and J 2 bases, with 14 bases left between them. This CDR3 comprises 16 residues. The germline gives CDR1 MNHEY, CDR2 SVGAGI. CDR3 in DNA: TGTGCCAGCAGTTACTCGAGCGCGAAAGGAACCTACGAGCAGTACTTC. Protein product: CASSYSSAKGTYEQYF.

The chain carries TRBV30 and TRBJ2-1, with 8 nucleotides matching TRBD2. CDR3 length equals 14 residues. Germline-derived CDR1 and CDR2 are GTSNPN and SVGIG (reference sequence). Trimming took 1 base from V and 5 from J; bases not matched to a gene: 4. CDR3 sequence (DNA): TGTGCCTGGAGTGGGGGACTAGTAAACAATGAGCAGTTCTTC. Its protein is CAWSGGLVNNEQFF.

The chain employs TRBV4-1 and TRBJ2-1, with D maybe TRBD2 (6 bases). With 0 bases removed from V and 0 bases from J, the gap between germline ends came to 12 bases. The CDR3 extends over 17 amino acids. Germline V lookup: CDR1 MGHRA, CDR2 YSYEKL. In nucleotides, the CDR3 is TGCGCCAGCAGCCAAGATTTGGGGGGTAGCTCCTACAATGAGCAGTTCTTC. Amino acid sequence: CASSQDLGGSSYNEQFF.

The rearrangement uses TRBV11-2 and TRBJ1-2; a possible D gene is TRBD1 (6 bases). Germline V gene lookup returns CDR1 SGHAT and CDR2 FQNNGV. V lost 6 bases and J lost 4, with 12 bases in between. The CDR3 loop spans 13 amino acids. CDR3 nucleotide sequence: TGTGCCAGCAGGCCGACAGGTTCCTATGGCTACACCTTC. Translated, it gives CASRPTGSYGYTF. The entire variable domain, with the rest obtained from reference TRBV11-2 and TRBJ1-2, is as follows: EAGVAQSPRYKIIEKRQSVAFWCNPISGHATLYWYQQILGQGPKLLIQFQNNGVVDDSQLPKDRFSAERLKGVDSTLKIQPAKLEDSAVYLCASRPTGSYGYTFGSGTRLTVV.

The gene calls are TRBV6-1 and TRBJ1-2, with 10 bases identical to TRBD1. Germline V gives CDR1 MNHNS, CDR2 SASEGT. Trimming cost V 1 base and J 8 bases; bases outside gene matches: 7. CDR3 length: 15 residues. CDR3: CASSEGQGAWGGYTF. CDR3 DNA sequence: TGTGCCAGCAGTGAAGGACAGGGGGCATGGGGCGGCTACACCTTC.

This chain links TRBV2 with TRBJ2-7; TRBD2 is a possible D gene (6 bases). Germline CDR1 and CDR2: SNHLY and FYNNEI. Trimming left V 4 bases short and J 1 base short, with 14 bases between. The CDR3 totals 15 residues. CDR3: CASSGGLRLSYEQYF. CDR3 in DNA: TGTGCCAGCAGTGGGGGACTGCGGCTTTCCTACGAGCAGTACTTC.

CDR3 DNA: TGTGCCAGTTTCTTCGTTGGGGGGTACACAGATACGCAGTATTTT. Protein: CASFFVGGYTDTQYF. The chain combines TRBV5-5 with TRBJ2-3, with D possibly TRBD2 on 6 matching bases. Deletions cut 8 bases from V and 2 bases from J, with 18 bases between. Germline assignment: CDR1 SGHKS and CDR2 YYEKEE (reference sequence). The CDR3 is 15 residues long.

The rearrangement links TRBV6-1 to TRBJ1-6; 8 bases match TRBD1. V was pared by 4 bases and J by 7 bases, with 6 bases of the junction left unmatched. Germline CDR1 is MNHNS and CDR2 is SASEGT. The CDR3 sequence is 15 residues long. This CDR3 reads CASSVGAGGNSPLHF. The CDR3 DNA is TGTGCCAGCAGTGTAGGGGCAGGGGGCAATTCACCCCTCCACTTT.

The genes are TRBV30 and TRBJ2-1; TRBD2 matches at 9 bases. The CDR3 extends over 13 amino acids. Germline CDR1 is GTSNPN and CDR2 is SVGIG (reference sequence). The trim removed 5 bases at V and 4 bases at J, leaving 3 bases unmatched. CDR3 DNA: TGTGCCTGGGATAGCGGGGGTTACAATGAGCAGTTCTTC. Its translation: CAWDSGGYNEQFF.

This clone was counted between two and nine times. J is TRBJ2-2 and V is TRBV6-6; 11 bases match TRBD2. The CDR3 covers 16 residues. V shed 6 bases, J shed 6 bases, and the junction held 9 bases outside the gene matches. Germline-derived CDR1 and CDR2 are MNHNY and SVGAGI (reference sequence). The CDR3 DNA reads as TGTGCCAGCAGAAGTTTAGCGGGGGGGCGGGCCGGGGAGCTGTTTTTT. This translates into CASRSLAGGRAGELFF.

This clone was seen a few times. The chain recombines TRBV9 with TRBJ2-7; 8 nucleotides match TRBD2. Germline CDR1 is SGDLS and CDR2 is YYNGEE. This CDR3 spans 15 amino acids. V lost 0 bases, J lost 2 bases, and 4 bases stayed unmatched. The DNA of the CDR3 is TGTGCCAGCAGCGTAGATGGCGGGGGGACCTACGAGCAGTACTTC. Its translation: CASSVDGGGTYEQYF.

V gene TRBV10-2 combines with J gene TRBJ1-5; 10 bases are shared with TRBD1. J lost 4 bases, V lost 8 bases, and 14 bases had no gene match. CDR1 WSHSY and CDR2 SAAADI come from the germline V gene. The CDR3 has 17 residues. DNA of the CDR3: TGCGCCAGCCTCAAAGACAGGGGGCAGAATGGTAATCAGCCCCAGCATTTT. It encodes CASLKDRGQNGNQPQHF.